This T cell receptor beta chain is from a study of cytomegalovirus exposure and HLA in healthy donors. Looking at the study overall: T cells numbering approximately 170 million yielded roughly 120 million unique TCR beta sequences in an earlier analysis. Study-wide points: Roughly even sequencing depth across donors was the assumption behind the presence/absence analyses.

Concerning this clone itself: Its antigen is currently unknown.

Primers: 60 Vbeta forward and 13 Jbeta reverse. Original processing notes: Per a later analysis, the number of unique TCR beta chains was around 80 million, of which roughly 11 million were shared. Clones were read by immunoSEQ multiplex PCR, and TCRdb kept only the in-frame ones, dropping some. The V and J calls and clone size are taken from that table; D and trimming were inferred from the DNA. This sample carries 200,000 to 250,000 clones, over 70% of them seen once, and the ten largest clones take roughly 0.71%. With 2 bases clipped from V and 4 bases from J, the junction kept 10 bases outside the gene matches. The CDR3 covers 15 residues. From germline, CDR1 is SQVTM and CDR2 ANQGSEA.

The sample was PBMCs. The chain joins TRBV29-1 to TRBJ1-2, with 7 nucleotides matching TRBD1. The source of this sequence is a boy aged 2 to 10 in good health and CMV-seronegative. The CDR3 bases are TGCAGCGTTGAACCTAGGACAGGAGGTGGCTATGGCTACACCTTC. It is translated as CSVEPRTGGGYGYTF.